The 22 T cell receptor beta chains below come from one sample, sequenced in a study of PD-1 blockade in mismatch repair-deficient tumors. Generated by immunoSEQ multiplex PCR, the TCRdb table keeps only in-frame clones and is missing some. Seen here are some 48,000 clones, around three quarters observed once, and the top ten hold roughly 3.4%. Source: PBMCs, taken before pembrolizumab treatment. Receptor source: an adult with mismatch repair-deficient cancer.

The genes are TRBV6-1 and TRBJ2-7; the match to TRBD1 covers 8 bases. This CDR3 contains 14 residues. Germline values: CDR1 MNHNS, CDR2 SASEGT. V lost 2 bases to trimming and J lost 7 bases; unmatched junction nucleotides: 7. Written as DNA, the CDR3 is TGTGCCAGCAGTGAATTGGACAGGGTTGGGGAGCAGTACTTC. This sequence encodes CASSELDRVGEQYF.

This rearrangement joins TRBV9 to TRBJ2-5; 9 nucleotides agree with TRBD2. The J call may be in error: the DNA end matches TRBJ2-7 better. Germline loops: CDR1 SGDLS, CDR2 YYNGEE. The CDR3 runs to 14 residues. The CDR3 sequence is CASSDSGSSYEQYF. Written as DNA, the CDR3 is TGTGCCAGCAGCGATAGCGGGAGCTCCTACGAGCAGTACTTC.

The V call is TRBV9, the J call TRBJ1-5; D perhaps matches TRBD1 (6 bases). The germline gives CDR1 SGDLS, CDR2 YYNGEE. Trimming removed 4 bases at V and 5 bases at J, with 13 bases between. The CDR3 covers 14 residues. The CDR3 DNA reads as TGTGCCAGCAGCCCGCGGGGGGGCCATCAGCCCCAGCATTTT. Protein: CASSPRGGHQPQHF. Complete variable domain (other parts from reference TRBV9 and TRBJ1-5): DSGVTQTPKHLITATGQRVTLRCSPRSGDLSVYWYQQSLDQGLQFLIQYYNGEERAKGNILERFSAQQFPDLHSELNLSSLELGDSALYFCASSPRGGHQPQHFGDGTRLSIL.

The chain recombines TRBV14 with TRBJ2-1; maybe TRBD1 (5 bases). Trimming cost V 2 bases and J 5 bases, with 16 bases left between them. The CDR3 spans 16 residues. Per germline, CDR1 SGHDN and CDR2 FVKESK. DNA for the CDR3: TGTGCCAGCAGCCAATTAAGGGGTCCGGTGAACAATGAGCAGTTCTTC. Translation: CASSQLRGPVNNEQFF.

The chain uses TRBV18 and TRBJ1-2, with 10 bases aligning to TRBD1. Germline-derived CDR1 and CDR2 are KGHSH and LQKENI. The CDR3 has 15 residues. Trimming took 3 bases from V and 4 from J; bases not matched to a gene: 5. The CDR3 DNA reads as TGTGCCAGCTCACCGACAGGGGGCGCAGTCTATGGCTACACCTTC. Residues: CASSPTGGAVYGYTF.

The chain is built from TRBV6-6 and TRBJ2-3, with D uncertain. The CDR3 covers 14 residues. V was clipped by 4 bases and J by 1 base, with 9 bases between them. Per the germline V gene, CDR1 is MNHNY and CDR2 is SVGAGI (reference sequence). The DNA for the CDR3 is TGTGCCAGCAGTTCCACCACTCGCACAGATACGCAGTATTTT. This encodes CASSSTTRTDTQYF.

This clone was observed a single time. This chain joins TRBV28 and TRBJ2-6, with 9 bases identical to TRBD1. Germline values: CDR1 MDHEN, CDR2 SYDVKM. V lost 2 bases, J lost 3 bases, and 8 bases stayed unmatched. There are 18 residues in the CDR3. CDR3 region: CASSLGYYRGLGANVLTF. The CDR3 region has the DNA TGTGCCAGCAGTTTAGGATATTACAGGGGGCTTGGGGCCAACGTCCTGACTTTC.

The chain's CDR3 is CASGREGGQFYEQYF. CDR3 bases: TGTGCCAGCGGGCGAGAAGGAGGACAGTTCTACGAGCAGTACTTC. The chain combines TRBV21-1 with TRBJ2-7; TRBD1, the D gene given by the table, was not confirmed from the DNA. TRBV21-1 counts as a pseudogene. CDR3 length: 15 amino acids.

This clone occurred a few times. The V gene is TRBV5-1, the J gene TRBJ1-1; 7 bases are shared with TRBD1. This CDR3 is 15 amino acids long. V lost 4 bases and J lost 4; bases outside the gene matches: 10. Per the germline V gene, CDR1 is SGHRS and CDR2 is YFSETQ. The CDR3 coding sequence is TGCGCCAGCAGCAGCACAGGGGCCCAGGGCACTGAAGCTTTCTTT. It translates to CASSSTGAQGTEAFF.

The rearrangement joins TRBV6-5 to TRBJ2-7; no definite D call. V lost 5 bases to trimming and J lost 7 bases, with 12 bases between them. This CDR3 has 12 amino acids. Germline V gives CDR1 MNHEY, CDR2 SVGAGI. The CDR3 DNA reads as TGTGCCAGCAGTCAGTCTCAGAGGGAGCAGTACTTC. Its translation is CASSQSQREQYF.

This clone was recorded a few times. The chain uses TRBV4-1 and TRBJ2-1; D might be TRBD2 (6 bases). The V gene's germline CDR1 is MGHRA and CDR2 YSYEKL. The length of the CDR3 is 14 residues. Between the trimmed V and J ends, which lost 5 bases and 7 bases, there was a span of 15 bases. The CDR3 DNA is TGCGCCAGCAGCTCCCCAATTGGGGGGAATGAGCAGTTCTTC. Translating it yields CASSSPIGGNEQFF.

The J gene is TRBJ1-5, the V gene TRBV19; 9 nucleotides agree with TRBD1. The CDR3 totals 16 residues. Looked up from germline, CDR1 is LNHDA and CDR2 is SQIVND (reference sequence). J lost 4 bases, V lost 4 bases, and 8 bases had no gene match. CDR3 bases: TGTGCCAGTAGTAACCTCGGGACAGGGCCGAATCAGCCCCAGCATTTT. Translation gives CASSNLGTGPNQPQHF.

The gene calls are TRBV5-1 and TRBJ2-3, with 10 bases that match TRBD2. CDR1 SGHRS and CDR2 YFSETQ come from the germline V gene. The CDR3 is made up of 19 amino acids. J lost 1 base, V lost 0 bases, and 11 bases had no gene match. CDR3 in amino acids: CASSLGLGTSERGTDTQYF. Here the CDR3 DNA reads TGCGCCAGCAGCTTGGGACTTGGGACTAGCGAACGGGGCACAGATACGCAGTATTTT. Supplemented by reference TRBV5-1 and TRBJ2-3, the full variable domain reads KAGVTQTPRYLIKTRGQQVTLSCSPISGHRSVSWYQQTPGQGLQFLFEYFSETQRNKGNFPGRFSGRQFSNSRSEMNVSTLELGDSALYLCASSLGLGTSERGTDTQYFGPGTRLTVL.

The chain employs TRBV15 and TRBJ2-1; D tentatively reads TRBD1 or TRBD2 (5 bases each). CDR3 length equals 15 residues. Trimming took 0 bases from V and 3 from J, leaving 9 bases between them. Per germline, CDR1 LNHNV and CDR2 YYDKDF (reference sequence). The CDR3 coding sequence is TGTGCCACCAGCAGAGAGGGACCCATCTACAATGAGCAGTTCTTC. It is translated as CATSREGPIYNEQFF.

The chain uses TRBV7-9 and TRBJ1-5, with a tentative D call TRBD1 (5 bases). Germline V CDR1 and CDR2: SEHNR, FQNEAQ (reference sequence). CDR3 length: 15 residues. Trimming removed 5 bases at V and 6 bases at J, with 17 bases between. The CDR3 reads CASSPGRGSGQPQHF. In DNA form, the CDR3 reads TGTGCCAGCAGCCCAGGGCGAGGGTCAGGTCAGCCCCAGCATTTT.

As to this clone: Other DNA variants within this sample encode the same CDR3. CDR3 in amino acids: CASSSTGTYEQYF. The CDR3 DNA sequence: TGTGCCAGCAGCTCGACCGGAACCTACGAGCAGTACTTC. The chain uses TRBV7-2 and TRBJ2-7; D gene unclear. The CDR3 totals 13 residues. CDR1 and CDR2 (germline): SGHTA, FQGNSA. V lost 4 bases to trimming and J lost 2 bases, with 9 bases between them.

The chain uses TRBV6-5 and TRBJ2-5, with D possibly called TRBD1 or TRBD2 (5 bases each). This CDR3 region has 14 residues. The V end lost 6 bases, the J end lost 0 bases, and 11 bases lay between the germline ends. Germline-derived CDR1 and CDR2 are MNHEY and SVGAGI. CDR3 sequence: CASRSWGNQETQYF. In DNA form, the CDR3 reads TGTGCCAGCAGGTCGTGGGGGAACCAAGAGACCCAGTACTTC.

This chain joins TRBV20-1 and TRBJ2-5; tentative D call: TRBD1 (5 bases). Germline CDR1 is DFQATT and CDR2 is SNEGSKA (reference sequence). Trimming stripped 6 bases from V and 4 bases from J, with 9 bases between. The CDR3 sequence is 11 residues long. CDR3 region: CSAREIETQYF. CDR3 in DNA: TGCAGTGCCAGGGAAATAGAGACCCAGTACTTC.

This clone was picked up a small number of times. The CDR3 sequence is CASSWGDSYEQYF. CDR3 sequence (DNA): TGTGCCAGCAGCTGGGGGGACAGCTACGAGCAGTACTTC. The chain has TRBV11-3 and TRBJ2-7, with a tentative D call TRBD1 (7 bases). The CDR3 runs to 13 residues. The germline CDR1 and CDR2 sequences are SGHNT and YENEEA. The V end was cut by 4 bases, the J end by 3 bases, with 10 bases between.

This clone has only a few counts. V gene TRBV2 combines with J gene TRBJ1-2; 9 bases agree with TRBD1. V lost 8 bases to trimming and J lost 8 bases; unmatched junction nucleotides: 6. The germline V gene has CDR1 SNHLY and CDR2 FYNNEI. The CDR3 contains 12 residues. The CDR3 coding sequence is TGTGCCAGCGGGGGACAGGGCGGCGGCTACACCTTC. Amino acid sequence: CASGGQGGGYTF.

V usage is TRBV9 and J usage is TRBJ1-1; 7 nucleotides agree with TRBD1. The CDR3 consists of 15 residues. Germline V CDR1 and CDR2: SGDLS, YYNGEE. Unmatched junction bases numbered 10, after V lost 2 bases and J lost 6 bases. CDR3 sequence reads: CASSVEDRKGSEAFF. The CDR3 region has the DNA TGTGCCAGCAGCGTTGAGGACAGGAAAGGTTCTGAAGCTTTCTTT.

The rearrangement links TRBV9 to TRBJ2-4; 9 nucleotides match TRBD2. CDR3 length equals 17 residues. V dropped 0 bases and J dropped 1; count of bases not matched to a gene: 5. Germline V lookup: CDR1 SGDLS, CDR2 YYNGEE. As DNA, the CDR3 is TGTGCCAGCAGCGTAGATAGCGGGGGTTGGGCCAAAAACATTCAGTACTTC. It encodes CASSVDSGGWAKNIQYF.